These 20 T cell receptor beta chains originate from one sample sequenced in a study of T cells after yellow fever vaccination. TCRdb redid the calling of the 5' RACE reads with MiXCR, one entry per CDR3 protein. The sample records around 530,000 distinct CDR3 sequences, around a sixth being singletons. Specimen: PBMCs, collected roughly 5 days after the first yellow fever vaccination. These receptors were taken from a man aged 18 to 29 who received the YFV17D yellow fever vaccine.

This clonotype has more than one count but fewer than ten. V usage is TRBV12-3 or TRBV12-4 and J usage is TRBJ2-5, with 8 nucleotides matching TRBD2. The CDR3 has 15 residues. V lost 6 bases and J lost 5; bases outside the gene matches: 11. CDR3 protein: CASRLVAGPTETQYF. In DNA form, the CDR3 reads TGTGCCAGCAGACTTGTAGCGGGGCCTACCGAGACCCAGTACTTC.

In this sample, this clonotype turned up a few times. The chain combines TRBV5-6 with TRBJ2-3; D call uncertain. The V gene's germline CDR1 is SGHDT and CDR2 YYEEEE. Trimming took off 3 bases at V and 2 bases at J, with 16 bases between the two ends. This CDR3 comprises 16 residues. The CDR3 nucleotides are TGTGCCAGCAGCTCCGACCTTAACCCGGACACAGATACGCAGTATTTT. It is translated as CASSSDLNPDTDTQYF.

This clonotype was seen only a few times. The V and J genes are TRBV3-1 and TRBJ2-3, with D possibly matching TRBD2 (5 bases). This CDR3 has 20 residues. V lost 3 bases and J lost 2, with 27 bases in between. Germline V gene data show CDR1 as LGHDT and CDR2 as YNNKEL (reference sequence). The CDR3 nucleotides read TGTGCCAGCAGCCATCCCGGGGATCCCCCTGTCCCGATTTACACAGATACGCAGTATTTT. Protein product: CASSHPGDPPVPIYTDTQYF.

This clonotype appeared a few times. The chain combines TRBV4-2 with TRBJ2-2; 12 bases agree with TRBD2. Germline lookup yields CDR1 LGHNA and CDR2 YNFKEQ. This CDR3 contains 18 residues. J gave up 7 bases and V 0 bases, and 9 bases lay outside the gene matches. The CDR3 reads CASSQDSLAGGPHGELFF. For the CDR3, the DNA is TGTGCCAGCAGCCAAGACTCCCTAGCGGGGGGGCCCCACGGGGAGCTGTTTTTT.

This clonotype was seen many times. V usage is TRBV18 and J usage is TRBJ1-1; D remains unclear. Germline lookup yields CDR1 KGHSH and CDR2 LQKENI. The CDR3 covers 14 residues. Deletions cut 2 bases from V and 0 bases from J, with 7 bases between. The CDR3 loop is CASSPRNLNTEAFF. CDR3 DNA: TGTGCCAGCTCACCAAGGAATTTGAACACTGAAGCTTTCTTT.

CDR3 sequence: CASSQGGLYTEAFF. In DNA, the CDR3 is TGCGCCAGCAGCCAGGGGGGCCTTTACACTGAAGCTTTCTTT. This chain uses TRBV4-1 with TRBJ1-1; D possibly corresponds to TRBD1 (6 bases). Trimming shortened V by 3 bases and J by 3 bases, and 11 bases separated the two germline ends. The CDR3 loop spans 14 amino acids. Germline V gene data show CDR1 as MGHRA and CDR2 as YSYEKL.

V gene TRBV7-2 combines with J gene TRBJ2-5; no reliable D call. The CDR3 is 14 residues long. V gave up 5 bases and J gave up 2 bases, with 12 bases separating them. Germline V lookup: CDR1 SGHTA, CDR2 FQGNSA. The CDR3 DNA reads as TGTGCCAGCAGCAAATACAGATCACAAGAGACCCAGTACTTC. Its translation is CASSKYRSQETQYF.

This chain connects TRBV27 to TRBJ2-3, with 12 bases lining up with TRBD1. The CDR3 runs 15 residues. Germline trimming cut 8 bases from V and 4 bases from J; bases unmatched to any gene: 7. Germline V gene data show CDR1 as MNHEY and CDR2 as SMNVEV (reference sequence). In nucleotides, the CDR3 is TGTGCCAGCGCGGCCGGGACAGGGGGCGCAGATACGCAGTATTTT. This gives the protein CASAAGTGGADTQYF.

The rearrangement uses TRBV7-2 and TRBJ1-3, with D perhaps matching TRBD1 (5 bases). The CDR3 consists of 15 residues. Germline loops: CDR1 SGHTA, CDR2 FQGNSA. V lost 5 bases and J lost 5, with 16 bases in between. CDR3 coding DNA: TGTGCCAGCAGCCGACCGGGCGGGGGGAGAAACACCATATATTTT. This codes for CASSRPGGGRNTIYF.

This clonotype was seen ten or more times. Here the CDR3 DNA reads TGTGCCAGCAGATCCCCGGGGGCCGAGGGCTACACCTTC. This gives the protein CASRSPGAEGYTF. This chain joins TRBV6-1 and TRBJ1-2; D perhaps matches TRBD1 (6 bases). The germline V gene encodes CDR1 MNHNS and CDR2 SASEGT. Trimming cost V 6 bases and J 8 bases, with 16 bases left between them. The CDR3 is made up of 13 amino acids.

This clonotype occurred many times. CDR3 region: CASSEPGGQGFREQYF. CDR3 DNA sequence: TGTGCCAGCAGTGAACCCGGAGGACAGGGTTTTCGGGAGCAGTACTTC. The chain employs TRBV6-1 and TRBJ2-7; 8 bases map to TRBD1. There are 16 residues in the CDR3. Germline CDR1 MNHNS, CDR2 SASEGT. The J segment lost 7 bases and the V segment lost 2 bases, leaving 13 bases of the junction unmatched.

The rearrangement uses TRBV27 and TRBJ2-2, with a tentative D call TRBD2 (7 bases). V was shortened by 7 bases and J by 3 bases, with 18 bases between the two germline ends. Germline assignment: CDR1 MNHEY and CDR2 SMNVEV (reference sequence). This CDR3 is 16 amino acids long. The CDR3 DNA reads TGTGCCAGCACATCGGGGGGCAGACTGGACACCGGGGAGCTGTTTTTT. This gives the protein CASTSGGRLDTGELFF.

The chain combines TRBV10-1 with TRBJ2-3; D is undetermined. The CDR3 totals 17 residues. The germline CDR1 and CDR2 sequences are WNHNN and SYGVQD (reference sequence). Trimming removed 0 bases at V and 1 base at J, with 14 bases between. CDR3 sequence (DNA): TGCGCCAGCAGTGAGTCGACTTCGGACCGGGGCACAGATACGCAGTATTTT. Its protein product is CASSESTSDRGTDTQYF.

The rearrangement uses TRBV20-1 and TRBJ2-2, with no clear D. V was cut by 3 bases and J by 2 bases, with 10 bases left in between. The CDR3 spans 14 residues. Per the germline V gene, CDR1 is DFQATT and CDR2 is SNEGSKA (reference sequence). DNA for the CDR3: TGCAGTGCTAGCCCTGCGGATAACACCGGGGAGCTGTTTTTT. This sequence encodes CSASPADNTGELFF.

This chain links TRBV30 with TRBJ2-1; 9 bases align to TRBD2. This CDR3 contains 16 residues. Germline V lookup: CDR1 GTSNPN, CDR2 SVGIG (reference sequence). Trimming removed 3 bases from V and 0 bases from J; junction bases left unmatched: 6. The DNA of the CDR3 is TGTGCCTGGAGCCGCGGGGGGGCGGGCTCCTACAATGAGCAGTTCTTC. Translated, it gives CAWSRGGAGSYNEQFF.

This clonotype was seen a handful of times. The gene calls are TRBV7-9 and TRBJ2-7; TRBD1 matches 9 bases. V gave up 4 bases and J gave up 7 bases; unmatched junction bases: 5. The germline V gene has CDR1 SEHNR and CDR2 FQNEAQ (reference sequence). The CDR3 covers 13 residues. The CDR3 sequence is CASSSGQGEEQYF. CDR3 DNA sequence: TGTGCCAGCAGCTCGGGACAGGGTGAAGAGCAGTACTTC.

The chain has TRBV6-1 and TRBJ2-3; TRBD2 matches at 7 bases. Looked up from germline, CDR1 is MNHNS and CDR2 is SASEGT. Trimming at V came to 5 bases and at J to 4 bases, leaving 6 bases not matched to a gene. The CDR3 spans 14 residues. The CDR3 sequence: CASSPGTTPDTQYF. In DNA form, the CDR3 reads TGTGCCAGCAGTCCAGGGACTACCCCAGATACGCAGTATTTT.

This clonotype was found many times. V and J are TRBV3-1 and TRBJ2-5; 12 nucleotides agree with TRBD2. Germline lookup yields CDR1 LGHDT and CDR2 YNNKEL (reference sequence). The CDR3 runs to 16 residues. V was pared by 0 bases and J by 7 bases, with 6 bases of the junction left unmatched. CDR3 sequence: CASSQDLTSGGRTQYF. CDR3 coding DNA: TGTGCCAGCAGCCAAGATCTTACTAGCGGGGGGCGGACCCAGTACTTC.

This clonotype was counted a few times. The CDR3 is CASSTGPGGDTQYF. CDR3 nucleotide sequence: TGCGCCAGCAGTACAGGGCCCGGGGGAGATACGCAGTATTTT. The chain combines TRBV5-1 with TRBJ2-3; perhaps D is TRBD1 or TRBD2 (6 bases each). V was pared by 5 bases and J by 5 bases, with 15 bases between. Germline loops: CDR1 SGHRS, CDR2 YFSETQ. This CDR3 is built from 14 residues.

The chain joins TRBV4-3 to TRBJ2-3, with 7 bases fitting TRBD2. The junction had 7 bases not matched to a gene; V was cut back by 3 bases and J by 1 base. Looked up from germline, CDR1 is LGHNA and CDR2 is YSLEER. CDR3 size: 16 residues. Here the CDR3 reads CASSHSTSRGTDTQYF. The CDR3 DNA reads TGCGCCAGCAGCCATTCGACTAGCCGGGGCACAGATACGCAGTATTTT.